This T cell receptor (beta chain) emerged from a study of blood T cell repertoires in COVID-19. The wider study: Sites across the United States, Italy and Spain contributed samples from acute and convalescent COVID-19. From T cells, B-cell-depleted T cells, or PBMCs came the material, which was cDNA or gDNA.

Trimming took 3 bases from V and 2 from J, leaving 14 bases between them. The CDR3 covers 16 residues. CDR1 and CDR2 from the germline V gene are LNHNV and YYDKDF (reference sequence). As processed by the authors: Estimation of nucleated cell counts relied on the amplification of reference gene primers. Clones were sequenced by immunoSEQ multiplex PCR, and TCRdb holds only the in-frame ones, with some missing. The V and J calls and the clone size are those of that table, but D and trimming were determined from the DNA. The repertoire has tens of thousands of clones, roughly four fifths of them found once; the top ten carry more than 8%.

Sequencing was carried out using peripheral blood. The clonotype comes from a woman of 80 years or more with acute or convalescent COVID-19. The V call is TRBV15, the J call TRBJ2-1; unclear D gene. This CDR3 is CATSSPEEITYNEQFF. Written as DNA, the CDR3 is TGTGCCACCAGCAGCCCCGAGGAGATTACCTACAATGAGCAGTTCTTC.